This entry features one TCR beta chain sequence. Its target is unknown. This sample was taken from a study of T-cell memory formation after mild COVID-19. Study-level information: TCR clusters showed largely donor specificity.

5'RACE primed from the constant segment yielded TCR alpha and TCR beta cDNA libraries bearing sample barcodes and UMIs. TCRdb itself ran the 5' RACE reads through MiXCR, one entry per CDR3 protein. The data hold a few hundred thousand distinct CDR3 sequences, with around a tenth observed a single time. Trimming pared 4 bases from V and 7 bases from J, leaving 17 bases between. From germline, CDR1 is SGHRS and CDR2 YFSETQ. CDR3 length: 14 amino acids. Study-wide findings and caveats: For contracting clones, CD4+ ones sat mainly in CM and EM, CD8+ in EMRA. There was a balanced CD4/CD8 profile in clones contracting day 15 to 85, and later expanders leaned CD4+.

This chain connects TRBV5-1 to TRBJ1-1, with no clear D. This TCR derives from a man between 18 and 35 years old who had mild COVID-19 (a few samples of this study predate the infection). Cell type and time point are not known. Sample: PBMCs or a T cell subset sorted from them (not recorded which). CDR3 coding DNA: TGCGCCAGCAGCGGAATGGAAACCAGATATGAAGCTTTCTTT. Protein product: CASSGMETRYEAFF.